There are a few counts of the clone carrying this T cell receptor (beta chain). The CDR3 runs to 15 residues. Germline values: CDR1 SEHNR, CDR2 FQNEAQ (reference sequence). Between the trimmed V and J ends, which lost 2 bases and 4 bases, there was a span of 12 bases. The sample is drawn from a study of T-cell memory formation after mild COVID-19. TCRdb called the 5' RACE reads again in MiXCR, with one record for every CDR3 protein. The sample shows more than 200,000 distinct CDR3 sequences, roughly 15% of them seen only once. The TCR sequence derives from a man aged 18 to 30 who had mild COVID-19 (a few samples of this study predate the infection). Cell type and time point are not known. The V gene is TRBV7-9, the J gene TRBJ1-3; tentatively, D is TRBD1 (6 bases). Sequenced material: PBMCs or a T cell subset sorted from them (not recorded which). This CDR3 is CASSLTGNPGNTIYF. CDR3 nucleotides: TGTGCCAGCAGCTTAACAGGGAATCCCGGAAACACCATATATTTT.